The entry below gives a single T cell receptor beta chain sequence along with its context. Its antigen remains unidentified. Other DNA sequences of this sample code for an identical CDR3. These data come from a study of shared clonotypes between healthy human individuals. The overall study: Those who served as donors were a couple of women and three men between the ages of 18 and 49. Three plates each covered CD4 naive and memory; CD8 naive two, CD8 memory one.

General study results and limits: Naive subsets usually exceeded memory subsets in estimated richness.

Libraries were prepared by immunoSEQ multiplex PCR; TCRdb keeps only in-frame clonotypes and omits some of them. Seen here are nearly 2 million clones, about 95% observed once, and the top ten hold more than 0.95%. Terminally differentiated effector memory CD45RA+ cells were excluded from the naive CD8 cells, which were CD45RO-negative and positively selected for CCR7. The receptor's source is a man aged 18 to 30 in good health. Sequencing was done on a sample of naive CD8+ T cells sorted from blood.

The CDR3 bases are TGCGCCAGCAGCCAAGATCTAGGGGGGTACGAGCAGTACTTC. It yields the protein CASSQDLGGYEQYF. The V gene is TRBV4-3, the J gene TRBJ2-7; D possibly matches TRBD1 or TRBD2 (6 bases each). Looked up from germline, CDR1 is LGHNA and CDR2 is YSLEER. V was clipped by 0 bases and J by 4 bases, with 10 bases between them. The CDR3 is made up of 14 amino acids.